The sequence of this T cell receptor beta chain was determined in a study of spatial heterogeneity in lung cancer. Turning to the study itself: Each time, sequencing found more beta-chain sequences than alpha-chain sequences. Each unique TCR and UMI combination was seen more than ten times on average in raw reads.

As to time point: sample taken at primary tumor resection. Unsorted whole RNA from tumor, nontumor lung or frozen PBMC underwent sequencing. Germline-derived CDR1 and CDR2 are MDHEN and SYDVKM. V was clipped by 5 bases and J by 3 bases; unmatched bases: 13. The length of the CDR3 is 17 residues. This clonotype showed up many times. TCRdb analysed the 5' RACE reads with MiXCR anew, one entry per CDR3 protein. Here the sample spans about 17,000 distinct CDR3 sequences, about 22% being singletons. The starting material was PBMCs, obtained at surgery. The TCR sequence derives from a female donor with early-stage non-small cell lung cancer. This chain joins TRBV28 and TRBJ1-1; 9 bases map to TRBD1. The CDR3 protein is CASSTRTGAVGYTEAFF. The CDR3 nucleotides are TGTGCCAGCAGTACGCGGACAGGGGCAGTCGGGTACACTGAAGCTTTCTTT.